The rows below give T cell receptor beta chains drawn from one sample of a study of T cell changes during pregnancy in multiple sclerosis. Sequencing was performed with immunoSEQ multiplex PCR; in TCRdb, only in-frame clones are kept and a portion is missing. The sample contains 65,000 to 85,000 clones, around 90% of which appear only once. Source: peripheral blood, taken in the third trimester of pregnancy. These receptors all stem from a female donor with multiple sclerosis, enrolled in a pregnancy study. CDR3s include the opening cysteine and the closing phenylalanine or tryptophan. The order of the fields is clone size, D gene, V gene, J gene, CDR3 protein, CDR3 DNA. A D gene is named only where the DNA matches it firmly. Not every row has a clone size; where given, it reads once, few, many or a size class.

few,.,TRBV27,TRBJ1-1,CASSPGSTEAFF,TGTGCCAGCAGTCCGGGTTCCACTGAAGCTTTCTTT
.,.,TRBV7-9,TRBJ2-1,CASSLGTAYNEQFF,TGTGCCAGCAGCTTAGGTACAGCTTACAATGAGCAGTTCTTC
few,TRBD1,TRBV7-2,TRBJ2-3,CASSWDSISDTQYF,TGTGCCAGCAGTTGGGACAGTATTTCGGATACGCAGTATTTT
once,.,TRBV4-3,TRBJ1-5,CASSQNTGEQNQPQHF,TGCGCCAGCAGCCAAAATACCGGGGAGCAAAATCAGCCCCAGCATTTT
.,.,TRBV18,TRBJ2-2,CASSQPGLQAGELFF,TGTGCCAGCTCACAGCCGGGACTCCAAGCCGGGGAGCTGTTTTTT
.,TRBD1,TRBV7-6,TRBJ2-5,CASSWGSGQGAETQYF,TGTGCCAGCAGCTGGGGGTCGGGACAGGGGGCCGAGACCCAGTACTTC
.,.,TRBV5-1,TRBJ2-2,CASSSDRPTGELFF,TGCGCCAGCAGCAGCGACAGGCCCACCGGGGAGCTGTTTTTT
.,TRBD2,TRBV4-3,TRBJ2-1,CASSQAGLAREQFF,TGCGCCAGCAGCCAGGCCGGACTAGCGCGGGAGCAGTTCTTC
.,TRBD1,TRBV18,TRBJ2-3,CASSLGTGVDTQYF,TGTGCCAGCTCACTCGGGACAGGGGTGGATACGCAGTATTTT
.,.,TRBV5-6,TRBJ2-3,CASSRDNPSTDTQYF,TGTGCCAGCAGCCGGGACAATCCCAGCACAGATACGCAGTATTTT
.,.,TRBV28,TRBJ2-1,CASSFSSGQFF,TGTGCCAGCAGTTTTAGTTCTGGGCAGTTCTTC
.,.,TRBV5-1,TRBJ1-2,CASSPTDKNYGYTF,TGCGCCAGCAGCCCGACCGACAAGAACTATGGCTACACCTTC
.,.,TRBV9,TRBJ2-5,CASSSGVTVSYQETQYF,TGTGCCAGCAGCTCAGGGGTTACGGTTAGCTATCAAGAGACCCAGTACTTC
.,.,TRBV5-1,TRBJ1-5,CASSLSAGFGQPQHF,TGCGCCAGCAGCCTATCTGCGGGATTTGGACAGCCCCAGCATTTT
.,.,TRBV6-4,TRBJ2-1,CASSDSSGSHNEQFF,TGTGCCAGCAGTGACTCGAGCGGCAGCCACAATGAGCAGTTCTTC
.,.,TRBV7-2,TRBJ2-2,CASSRRGPGELFF,TGTGCCAGCAGCCGGAGGGGGCCCGGGGAGCTGTTTTTT
few,.,TRBV18,TRBJ1-1,CASSVQEGQAFF,TGTGCCAGCTCAGTACAAGAGGGCCAAGCTTTCTTT
.,.,TRBV11-2,TRBJ1-1,CASSLVAGGKDTEAFF,TGTGCCAGCAGCTTAGTTGCTGGGGGCAAAGACACTGAAGCTTTCTTT
.,TRBD2,TRBV27,TRBJ2-7,CASSPKPLAGPLGQYF,TGTGCCAGCAGTCCAAAACCTCTAGCGGGGCCTTTAGGGCAGTACTTC
.,.,TRBV6-5,TRBJ1-5,CASSYSMTGAQPQHF,TGTGCCAGCAGTTACTCGATGACAGGCGCCCAGCCCCAGCATTTT
.,TRBD1,TRBV5-1,TRBJ2-7,CASTRSGQESYEQYF,TGCGCCAGCACCCGTTCGGGACAGGAAAGCTACGAGCAGTACTTC
.,TRBD2,TRBV6-6,TRBJ2-7,CASSYSGGGAGEQYF,TGTGCCAGCAGTTACTCCGGCGGGGGGGCAGGCGAGCAGTACTTC
once,.,TRBV13,TRBJ2-1,CASSQGWRGPGNEQFF,TGTGCCAGCAGTCAGGGATGGAGGGGACCGGGCAATGAGCAGTTCTTC
.,TRBD2,TRBV11-3,TRBJ2-7,CASSLDRGGEQYF,TGTGCCAGCAGCTTAGATCGCGGGGGGGAGCAGTACTTC
.,TRBD1,TRBV15,TRBJ2-2,CATSRRTGPPTGELFF,TGTGCCACCAGCAGAAGGACAGGGCCCCCCACCGGGGAGCTGTTTTTT
.,.,TRBV4-3,TRBJ1-1,CASSQGEGVESGFF,TGCGCCAGCAGCCAAGGGGAAGGGGTGGAGTCGGGTTTCTTT
.,TRBD1,TRBV6-4,TRBJ2-3,CASAGQDTDTQYF,TGTGCCAGCGCCGGACAGGACACAGATACGCAGTATTTT
.,.,TRBV18,TRBJ2-5,CASSERQQGTQYF,TGTGCCAGCTCAGAGAGACAACAAGGGACCCAGTACTTC
.,TRBD2,TRBV5-1,TRBJ2-1,CASSLVPGGYNEQFF,TGCGCCAGCAGCTTGGTTCCGGGGGGGTACAATGAGCAGTTCTTC
.,.,TRBV6-1,TRBJ2-7,CASSEGFAGNEQYF,TGTGCCAGCAGTGAAGGTTTTGCAGGGAACGAGCAGTACTTC
.,.,TRBV7-2,TRBJ1-2,CASTSAGSGLSYTF,TGTGCCAGCACCTCGGCCGGGTCGGGTCTTAGCTACACCTTC
.,.,TRBV11-3,TRBJ1-1,CASSPGTAVPNTEAFF,TGTGCCAGCAGCCCAGGAACTGCAGTTCCGAACACTGAAGCTTTCTTT
.,.,TRBV18,TRBJ1-2,CASSPSPQEANYGYTF,TGTGCCAGCTCACCGTCCCCACAGGAAGCTAACTATGGCTACACCTTC
few,.,TRBV4-3,TRBJ1-4,CASSQHRDLGEKLFF,TGCGCCAGCAGCCAACACAGGGATCTGGGTGAAAAACTGTTTTTT
.,TRBD1,TRBV6-1,TRBJ2-3,CASSETPRQGVSDTQYF,TGTGCCAGCAGTGAAACCCCCCGACAGGGTGTGTCAGATACGCAGTATTTT
.,.,TRBV7-2,TRBJ1-4,CASSYVQGMGELFF,TGTGCCAGCAGCTACGTACAGGGAATGGGTGAACTGTTTTTT
.,.,TRBV9,TRBJ1-1,CASSVGTLNTEAFF,TGTGCCAGCAGCGTAGGGACACTGAACACTGAAGCTTTCTTT
.,TRBD1,TRBV5-1,TRBJ2-6,CASSGGQGRSGANVLTF,TGCGCCAGCAGCGGGGGACAGGGGAGGTCTGGGGCCAACGTCCTGACTTTC
.,.,TRBV6-5,TRBJ2-7,CASSSVDNSYEQYF,TGTGCCAGCAGTTCCGTAGACAACTCCTACGAGCAGTACTTC
.,.,TRBV7-9,TRBJ1-2,CASSPFETLF,TGTGCCAGCAGCCCGTTTGAGACTCTCTTC
.,TRBD2,TRBV6-1,TRBJ2-5,CASSEGLAGDLQETQYF,TGTGCCAGCAGTGAAGGACTAGCGGGGGACCTCCAAGAGACCCAGTACTTC
.,.,TRBV5-1,TRBJ2-2,CASSLVPGGTGELFF,TGCGCCAGCAGCTTGGTACCAGGGGGGACCGGGGAGCTGTTTTTT
.,.,TRBV7-9,TRBJ2-3,CASSLAQLAPTDTQYF,TGTGCCAGCAGCTTAGCGCAACTAGCCCCCACAGATACGCAGTATTTT
.,TRBD1,TRBV5-4,TRBJ2-2,CASSLFGTGGAGELFF,TGTGCCAGCAGCTTGTTCGGGACAGGGGGCGCCGGGGAGCTGTTTTTT
.,.,TRBV7-9,TRBJ1-4,CASSHPPGIKALFF,TGTGCCAGCAGCCACCCTCCAGGGATCAAGGCACTGTTTTTT
once,.,TRBV5-1,TRBJ2-7,CASSLAWPDYEQYF,TGCGCCAGCAGCTTGGCCTGGCCAGACTACGAGCAGTACTTC
.,.,TRBV2,TRBJ1-2,CASKSGAGDDSGYTF,TGTGCCAGCAAATCCGGGGCAGGGGACGATAGTGGCTACACCTTC
.,TRBD2,TRBV4-3,TRBJ2-3,CASSQDNAGGQDTQYF,TGCGCCAGCAGCCAAGATAATGCGGGGGGCCAAGATACGCAGTATTTT
once,TRBD1,TRBV7-9,TRBJ1-4,CASSPTWDRTEKLFF,TGTGCCAGCAGCCCTACCTGGGACAGGACTGAAAAACTGTTTTTT
.,.,TRBV2,TRBJ2-3,CASSVYRGTQYF,TGTGCCAGCAGTGTGTATCGAGGTACGCAGTATTTT
.,.,TRBV5-6,TRBJ2-7,CASSFRRTYEQYF,TGTGCCAGCAGCTTTCGCAGGACCTACGAGCAGTACTTC
.,.,TRBV4-1,TRBJ2-7,CASSQVFGGAVNYEQYF,TGCGCCAGCAGCCAAGTCTTTGGGGGGGCCGTTAACTACGAGCAGTACTTC
.,.,TRBV1,TRBJ1-1,CTSSQAGADTEAFF,TGCACCAGCAGCCAAGCAGGGGCGGACACTGAAGCTTTCTTT
.,.,TRBV5-1,TRBJ1-5,CASSLGGIHNQPQHF,TGCGCCAGCAGCTTGGGCGGGATCCACAATCAGCCCCAGCATTTT
.,.,TRBV9,TRBJ2-5,CASSVVGQPSGETQYF,TGTGCCAGCAGCGTAGTAGGTCAGCCATCAGGGGAGACCCAGTACTTC
.,TRBD2,TRBV5-1,TRBJ2-5,CASSPAGGQETQYF,TGCGCCAGCAGCCCCGCGGGGGGACAAGAGACCCAGTACTTC
.,TRBD1,TRBV18,TRBJ1-3,CASSPGTGNRNTIYF,TGTGCCAGCTCACCCGGGACAGGGAATCGAAACACCATATATTTT
few,TRBD1,TRBV19,TRBJ1-4,CASSAPDRVGEKLFF,TGTGCCAGTAGTGCTCCGGACAGGGTGGGTGAAAAACTGTTTTTT
.,TRBD2,TRBV10-1,TRBJ2-1,CASSEAIAGASLNEQFF,TGCGCCAGCAGTGAGGCAATAGCGGGGGCCTCTCTCAATGAGCAGTTCTTC
.,TRBD1,TRBV27,TRBJ2-1,CASSNRDSNNEQFF,TGTGCCAGCAGTAACCGGGACAGCAACAATGAGCAGTTCTTC